The text below deals with one T cell receptor beta chain. Its specificity is not known. The sample is drawn from a study of shared clonotypes between healthy human individuals. Findings and limits, study-wide: The study drew on few donors, limiting represented genetic and exposure-history diversity. The researchers took only blood, and tissue repertoires probably look different. An anticipated effect of sequencing depth on clonotype sharing among donors was recognized.

TCRdb keeps only in-frame clones here, not all; method: immunoSEQ multiplex PCR. The profile shows approximately 440,000 clones, 77% of them singletons. All donors qualified as healthy HIV-negative adults and had experienced no recent acute infections or vaccinations. V gave up 4 bases and J gave up 1 base, with 7 bases separating them. The CDR3 runs to 13 residues. Germline CDR1 LNHDA, CDR2 SQIVND (reference sequence). This receptor was taken from a woman aged 40 to 50 in good health. Some clones in this sample may be carry-over from other donors' samples. Sequencing input: PBMCs. The rearrangement joins TRBV19 to TRBJ1-1; D remains ambiguous. As DNA, the CDR3 is TGTGCCAGTAGTAGAACATCGAACACTGAAGCTTTCTTT. Its protein is CASSRTSNTEAFF.